The 2 T cell receptor beta chains below all came from one sample that was sequenced in a study of cytomegalovirus exposure and HLA in healthy donors. The PCR made use of 60 Vbeta and 13 Jbeta primers. TCRdb's table, derived via immunoSEQ multiplex PCR, lists solely in-frame clones and lacks some. The sample consists of 99,000 or so clones, 75% of them appearing once. Sample: PBMCs. Receptor source: a man in his forties in good health and CMV-seronegative.

The chain joins TRBV6-5 to TRBJ2-3; D is unclear. Trimming took off 10 bases at V and 2 bases at J, with 19 bases between the two ends. CDR3 size: 15 residues. The germline V gene has CDR1 MNHEY and CDR2 SVGAGI. CDR3 loop: CATRFWAHSTDTQYF. In DNA, the CDR3 is TGTGCCACCCGATTCTGGGCCCACTCCACAGATACGCAGTATTTT.

This sequence joins TRBV2 and TRBJ1-1; the D is unclear. Germline lookup yields CDR1 SNHLY and CDR2 FYNNEI. Trimming took 4 bases from V and 1 from J, leaving 7 bases between them. This CDR3 contains 13 residues. CDR3 amino acids: CASSADWNTEAFF. As DNA, the CDR3 is TGTGCCAGCAGTGCTGACTGGAACACTGAAGCTTTCTTT.